The clone carrying this T cell receptor beta chain appeared many times. Its specificity is unknown. Germline V gene sequence: CDR1 LNHDA, CDR2 SQIVND (reference sequence). This CDR3 spans 14 amino acids. Unmatched junction bases numbered 3, after V lost 7 bases and J lost 0 bases. The data were taken from a study of beta chain features in type 1 diabetes. Study-level points and caveats: A moderate, significant TCRB CDR3 shortening appeared in type 1 diabetes across four CD4+ subsets. Researchers reported that naive, central memory and Treg TCRB repertoires appeared more similar in patients than in healthy donors.

Sequenced material consisted of expressed TCRB transcripts (all of the isolated RNA was reverse transcribed). Clones were read by immunoSEQ multiplex PCR, and TCRdb kept only the in-frame ones, dropping some. Of more than 300,000 clones listed, 9.3% are singletons. The sequencing input was central memory CD4+ T cells from blood. The sequence derives from a man younger than 40 with type 1 diabetes. This chain joins TRBV19 and TRBJ2-3, with 8 bases lining up with TRBD2. CDR3 loop: CASKLAASTDTQYF. In DNA, the CDR3 is TGTGCCAGTAAACTAGCGGCTAGCACAGATACGCAGTATTTT.